The sequence of this T cell receptor (beta chain) was determined in a study of siplizumab effects on memory and regulatory T cells. Profiled with immunoSEQ multiplex PCR; TCRdb holds only in-frame clones, not every one. The profile shows fewer than 65,000 clones, more than 85% of them singletons. A word on this clone: No antigen is known for it.

The trim removed 1 base at V and 5 bases at J, leaving 5 bases unmatched. Germline assignment: CDR1 SGHVS and CDR2 FQNEAQ. This CDR3 has 16 amino acids. General observations from the study: There was no confirmation of the suppressive function of proliferating Tregs from siplizumab cultures. There appeared to be greater diversity in naive T cells than in memory cells, and naive T cells seemed major contributors to the alloresponse. Treg-derived clones made up an average of 68.8% of mappable alloreactive CD4+ clones with siplizumab and approximately 30% in controls. Alloreactive sequences traceable to unstimulated CD4+ memory cells declined significantly under siplizumab.

This clonotype was sampled from a human donor in good health. Sequencing input: CD8+ T cells sorted from blood. The chain has TRBV7-8 and TRBJ2-2, with 9 nucleotides matching TRBD2. CDR3 nucleotides: TGTGCCAGCAGCTTAGGGCTAGCGGGGTTTACCGGGGAGCTGTTTTTT. Its translation: CASSLGLAGFTGELFF.